Shown below are 32 T cell receptor beta chains from a single sample sequenced in a study of tumor-infiltrating lymphocytes in oesophageal squamous cell carcinoma. MiXCR, run by TCRdb on the PCR reads, gives a single entry per CDR3 protein. The sample includes just over 20,000 distinct CDR3 sequences, around 33% of them seen just once. Sequenced input: esophageal tumor tissue. These receptors were collected from a male donor with esophageal squamous cell carcinoma.

This clonotype counts as medium-sized. The chain is built from TRBV7-8 and TRBJ2-3; D tentatively reads TRBD1 or TRBD2 (5 bases each). CDR1 and CDR2 (germline): SGHVS, FQNEAQ. The CDR3 consists of 15 residues. V was clipped by 5 bases and J by 3 bases, with 15 bases between them. Written as DNA, the CDR3 is TGTGCCAGCAGCCGAGGGGCCCGTACAACAGATACGCAGTATTTT. Translated: CASSRGARTTDTQYF.

This clonotype was detected only a few times. The chain has TRBV13 and TRBJ2-1; 13 bases agree with TRBD2. The germline CDR1 and CDR2 sequences are PRHDT and FYEKMQ (reference sequence). The CDR3 runs to 18 residues. The ends lost 5 bases at V and 7 bases at J; junction bases unmatched: 14. CDR3 sequence (DNA): TGTGCCAGCAGCCCCCGGACTAGCGGGAGAGTCTCTGGGAATGAGCAGTTCTTC. Its protein is CASSPRTSGRVSGNEQFF.

This clonotype counts as medium-sized (0.01 to 0.1%). The chain combines TRBV7-9 with TRBJ2-7; perhaps TRBD1 as D (6 bases). The V gene lost 5 bases and the J gene lost 0 bases, with 11 bases spanning the gap. The CDR3 is 14 amino acids. CDR1 is SEHNR and CDR2 is FQNEAQ in the germline V gene (reference sequence). This CDR3 reads CASSRRGDSYEQYF. The CDR3 DNA follows: TGTGCCAGCAGCCGCAGGGGAGACTCCTACGAGCAGTACTTC.

This clonotype turned up a few times. The conserved closing phenylalanine or tryptophan is absent in this CDR3, likely reflecting a read error. The limits of the CDR3 on the DNA are not certain, so only TCRdb's listed CDR3 is given. CDR3 sequence: CASSDVYRAGTGAYGYTFGS. This chain links TRBV7-2 with TRBJ2-7; the tabulated D call, TRBD1, remains unverified against the DNA. The germline V gene encodes CDR1 SGHTA and CDR2 FQGNSA. Counting both end residues, the CDR3 totals 20 amino acids.

This clonotype was recorded many times. V and J are TRBV7-9 and TRBJ2-1; a possible D gene is TRBD1 (6 bases). CDR1 and CDR2 (germline): SEHNR, FQNEAQ (reference sequence). The CDR3 loop spans 16 amino acids. Trimming removed 4 bases at V and 0 bases at J, with 13 bases between. The CDR3, as DNA: TGTGCCAGCAGCTCCTGGACAGTGAGCTCCTACAATGAGCAGTTCTTC. Its protein is CASSSWTVSSYNEQFF.

V gene TRBV7-2 combines with J gene TRBJ2-1; the D is unclear. V was cut by 3 bases and J by 5 bases, with 17 bases left in between. Germline lookup yields CDR1 SGHTA and CDR2 FQGNSA. The CDR3 covers 16 residues. The CDR3 is CASSLRVGLRHNEQFF. In DNA, the CDR3 is TGTGCCAGCAGCTTGCGCGTCGGGTTACGGCACAATGAGCAGTTCTTC.

This clonotype has a count of ten or more. The CDR3 coding sequence is TGTGCCAGCAGCTTCAGCGGGACGGACGAGCAGTACTTC. Translated, it gives CASSFSGTDEQYF. The V and J genes are TRBV7-9 and TRBJ2-7; the match to TRBD2 covers 7 bases. V shed 3 bases and J 5 bases; nucleotides not matched to a gene: 4. The CDR3 is made up of 13 amino acids. In germline, CDR1 is SEHNR, CDR2 FQNEAQ (reference sequence).

This clonotype is medium-sized within its sample. V usage is TRBV7-2 and J usage is TRBJ2-6; D possibly corresponds to TRBD1 (5 bases). V lost 3 bases and J 2 bases, leaving 5 bases between the germline ends. Germline assignment: CDR1 SGHTA and CDR2 FQGNSA. The CDR3 covers 14 residues. The CDR3 coding sequence is TGTGCCAGCAGCTTGACAGCTGGGGCCAACGTCCTGACTTTC. As protein: CASSLTAGANVLTF.

This chain links TRBV6-1 with TRBJ2-7; D gene uncertain. The last part of the DNA fits TRBJ2-1 better; the J call may be wrong. Per the germline V gene, CDR1 is MNHNS and CDR2 is SASEGT. The CDR3 spans 15 residues. The CDR3 region is CASSEAVGSYNEQFF. The CDR3 bases are TGTGCCAGCAGTGAAGCCGTCGGGTCCTACAATGAGCAGTTCTTC.

The chain combines TRBV20-1 with TRBJ1-1; D remains unclear. CDR1 and CDR2 (germline): DFQATT, SNEGSKA (reference sequence). The V and J ends lost 0 bases and 0 bases respectively, with 5 bases between them. The CDR3 has 13 amino acids. CDR3 protein: CSAREQVNTEAFF. The CDR3 DNA is TGCAGTGCTAGAGAACAAGTGAACACTGAAGCTTTCTTT.

This clonotype was seen repeatedly, ten times or more. V usage is TRBV11-1 and J usage is TRBJ2-1, with unresolved D. The J call may be incorrect, as the DNA end agrees better with TRBJ2-7. The CDR3 is made up of 11 amino acids. CDR1 SGHAT and CDR2 FQDESV come from the germline V gene (reference sequence). CDR3 sequence (DNA): TGTGCCAGCAGCGCACTCAATGAGCAGTACTTC. This sequence encodes CASSALNEQYF.

This clonotype was picked up one time. Given a much more abundant clone one base away, this may be a read error. V and J are TRBV10-3 and TRBJ2-3; 8 bases align to TRBD1. This CDR3 contains 15 residues. The germline CDR1 and CDR2 sequences are ENHRY and SYGVKD. V lost 6 bases to trimming and J lost 14 bases; unmatched junction nucleotides: 19. Here the CDR3 reads CAIRPGGLDTGELYF. CDR3 DNA: TGTGCCATCAGGCCAGGGGGCTTGGACACCGGGGAGCTGTATTTT.

Comments on this clonotype: It is likely a read error, because the conserved phenylalanine at the end of the CDR3 is missing. The DNA is omitted, as the CDR3 cannot be located on it reliably, and the CDR3 follows TCRdb's listing. This sequence joins TRBV7-9 and TRBJ2-6; the D call of TRBD1 is as the table states it, not checked on the DNA. Germline assignment: CDR1 SEHNR and CDR2 FQNEAQ (reference sequence). The CDR3 totals 17 residues, both ends included. CDR3: CASSLGGRDNSPLHFGN.

This clonotype was picked up many times. The V call is TRBV6-6, the J call TRBJ2-7; 8 nucleotides align to TRBD2. With V trimmed by 0 bases and J by 0 bases, 1 base remained unmatched. This CDR3 is 15 amino acids long. Germline V gene lookup returns CDR1 MNHNY and CDR2 SVGAGI (reference sequence). DNA for the CDR3: TGTGCCAGCAGTTACTCGGGGACTAGCTCCTACGAGCAGTACTTC. Residues: CASSYSGTSSYEQYF.

The gene calls are TRBV20-1 and TRBJ1-2; no reliable D call. Germline CDR1 reads DFQATT; CDR2 reads SNEGSKA (reference sequence). This CDR3 region has 13 residues. V was shortened by 2 bases and J by 3 bases, with 10 bases between the two germline ends. The CDR3 DNA reads as TGCAGTGCTAGACCTACAGTTTACTATGGCTACACCTTC. As protein: CSARPTVYYGYTF.

CDR3 amino acids: CAISERNIAFF. The CDR3 bases are TGTGCCATCAGTGAGAGGAATATAGCTTTCTTT. The chain recombines TRBV10-3 with TRBJ1-1; D gene ambiguous. Germline V gene lookup returns CDR1 ENHRY and CDR2 SYGVKD. Between the trimmed V and J ends, which lost 2 bases and 10 bases, there was a span of 8 bases. This CDR3 spans 11 amino acids.

The genes are TRBV7-8 and TRBJ1-5, with 8 bases matching TRBD1. The germline CDR1 and CDR2 sequences are SGHVS and FQNEAQ. This CDR3 region has 16 residues. V lost 5 bases, J lost 0 bases, and 6 bases stayed unmatched. CDR3 loop: CASSPRTGYSNQPQHF. The CDR3 DNA follows: TGTGCCAGCAGCCCGAGGACAGGGTATAGCAATCAGCCCCAGCATTTT.

Worth noting for this clonotype: Here the CDR3 omits its conserved ending phenylalanine or tryptophan, so a read error is the likely source. No DNA is shown, since the ends of the CDR3 on it are uncertain; the CDR3 is the one TCRdb lists. J is TRBJ2-3 and V is TRBV7-2. Inclusive of both ends, the CDR3 amounts to 10 amino acids. Germline assignment: CDR1 SGHTA and CDR2 FQGNSA. The CDR3 region is CASSLRALGT.

This sequence joins TRBV7-2 and TRBJ2-7; D may correspond to TRBD1 or TRBD2 (5 bases each). Matching the DNA end better, TRBJ2-5 makes the J call doubtful. This CDR3 has 13 residues. Germline V gives CDR1 SGHTA, CDR2 FQGNSA. CDR3 amino acids: CASSLDKGRTQYF. The CDR3 DNA reads TGTGCCAGCAGCTTAGATAAGGGGAGGACCCAGTACTTC.

The rearrangement uses TRBV2 and TRBJ2-2; possibly TRBD2 for D (6 bases). V lost 6 bases, J lost 5 bases, and 10 bases lay in between. The V gene's germline CDR1 is SNHLY and CDR2 FYNNEI. CDR3 length equals 13 residues. The DNA of the CDR3 is TGTGCCAGCAGAACGGGGGAAACCGGGGAGCTGTTTTTT. Its translation is CASRTGETGELFF.

This clonotype was seen repeatedly, ten times or more. J is TRBJ2-5 and V is TRBV10-3; the D gene is possibly TRBD2 (7 bases). Trimming left V 10 bases short and J 5 bases short, with 14 bases between. The CDR3 totals 12 residues. Germline V gene data show CDR1 as ENHRY and CDR2 as SYGVKD. CDR3 sequence: CATGEGRETQYF. CDR3 nucleotides: TGTGCCACAGGGGAGGGCAGGGAGACCCAGTACTTC.

The V and J genes are TRBV27 and TRBJ2-6, with no clear D. The CDR3 length is 15 residues. Germline CDR1 and CDR2: MNHEY and SMNVEV (reference sequence). The germline V and J ends were trimmed by 7 bases and 0 bases, with 10 bases remaining between them. This CDR3 is CASTVTYSGANVLTF. CDR3 coding DNA: TGTGCCAGCACCGTGACTTACTCTGGGGCCAACGTCCTGACTTTC.

The chain combines TRBV15 with TRBJ1-2; D remains unclear. This CDR3 contains 13 residues. V shed 4 bases and J shed 5 bases, with 11 bases lying between them. The germline gives CDR1 LNHNV, CDR2 YYDKDF (reference sequence). The CDR3 DNA is TGTGCCACCAGCACCGGGCAAGGGTATGGCTACACCTTC. Translated: CATSTGQGYGYTF.

About this clonotype itself: A much bigger clone sits one base away, suggesting this may be a read error. The genes are TRBV6-4 and TRBJ1-5, with D uncertain. The CDR3 spans 10 residues. Per the germline V gene, CDR1 is MRHNA and CDR2 is SNTAGT. The CDR3 coding sequence is TGTACCAGCGGTGGTCAGCCCCAGCATTTT. Encoded protein: CTSGGQPQHF.

The V and J genes are TRBV12-3 or TRBV12-4 and TRBJ2-6, with D unclear. Trimming stripped 6 bases from V and 1 base from J, with 4 bases between. This CDR3 is built from 13 residues. The CDR3 loop is CASRGSGANVLTF. In nucleotides, the CDR3 is TGTGCCAGCAGGGGATCTGGGGCCAACGTCCTGACTTTC.

As concerns this clonotype: Since the CDR3 does not end with the conserved phenylalanine or tryptophan, this likely comes from a read error. The DNA is left out, because the CDR3 cannot be placed on it with certainty; the CDR3 is given as TCRdb lists it. The genes are TRBV27 and TRBJ2-6; TRBD2 reflects the table's D call only, with no check against the DNA. Counting both end residues, the CDR3 totals 17 amino acids. Germline V gene lookup returns CDR1 MNHEY and CDR2 SMNVEV (reference sequence). The CDR3 spells CASSLAGSAYNEQFFGA.

There are many counts of this clonotype. The chain employs TRBV28 and TRBJ1-5; TRBD1 agrees at 7 bases. Germline CDR1 and CDR2: MDHEN and SYDVKM. V was clipped by 2 bases and J by 5 bases; unmatched bases: 9. CDR3 length: 16 residues. CDR3 sequence (DNA): TGTGCCAGCAGTTTACCCTACAGGGGCGCGGATCAGCCCCAGCATTTT. Its protein is CASSLPYRGADQPQHF. The variable domain in full, with the rest retrieved from reference TRBV28 and TRBJ1-5, is DVKVTQSSRYLVKRTGEKVFLECVQDMDHENMFWYRQDPGLGLRLIYFSYDVKMKEKGDIPEGYSVSREKKERFSLILESASTNQTSMYLCASSLPYRGADQPQHFGDGTRLSIL.

A note on this clonotype: Likely a read error: the CDR3 ends without its conserved phenylalanine or tryptophan. Because the CDR3's place on the DNA is in doubt, the DNA is left out and the CDR3 is given as listed by TCRdb. The chain carries TRBV12-3 or TRBV12-4 and TRBJ2-1; the DNA was not used to check the table's D call, TRBD1. The CDR3 adds up to 17 amino acids, both ends counted. CDR3: CASSPGDRYNSPLHFGN.

The CDR3 loop is CASSLNGLNTEAFF. DNA for the CDR3: TGTGCCAGCAGTTTAAACGGCTTGAACACTGAAGCTTTCTTT. J is TRBJ1-1 and V is TRBV27; D ambiguous. There are 14 residues in the CDR3. Germline V gene data show CDR1 as MNHEY and CDR2 as SMNVEV (reference sequence). V was trimmed by 2 bases and J by 0 bases, leaving 7 bases between them.

Sample share makes this clonotype medium-sized. The V gene is TRBV27, the J gene TRBJ1-5; TRBD1 might be the D (5 bases). The V end was cut by 1 base, the J end by 3 bases, with 10 bases between. The V gene's germline CDR1 is MNHEY and CDR2 SMNVEV (reference sequence). This CDR3 region has 15 residues. CDR3 amino acids: CASSLFQGSNQPQHF. CDR3 sequence (DNA): TGTGCCAGCAGTTTATTCCAGGGTTCCAATCAGCCCCAGCATTTT.

This clonotype was seen only once. Given the absence of the conserved phenylalanine or tryptophan at the CDR3 end, a read error is likely. No DNA is shown, since the ends of the CDR3 on it are uncertain; the CDR3 is the one TCRdb lists. The rearrangement uses TRBV12-3 or TRBV12-4 and TRBJ2-7; TRBD1, the table's D call, was not compared with the DNA. Both ends counted, the CDR3 spans 16 residues. The CDR3 spells CASSLDAQGTKQYFGS.

V usage is TRBV7-2 and J usage is TRBJ2-5; 10 positions match TRBD2. Germline lookup yields CDR1 SGHTA and CDR2 FQGNSA. The CDR3 is 15 amino acids. The trim removed 4 bases at V and 5 bases at J, leaving 7 bases unmatched. The CDR3 region has the DNA TGTGCCAGCAGCTCCAAGCGGGGGGGCGGGGAGACCCAGTACTTC. It translates to CASSSKRGGGETQYF.